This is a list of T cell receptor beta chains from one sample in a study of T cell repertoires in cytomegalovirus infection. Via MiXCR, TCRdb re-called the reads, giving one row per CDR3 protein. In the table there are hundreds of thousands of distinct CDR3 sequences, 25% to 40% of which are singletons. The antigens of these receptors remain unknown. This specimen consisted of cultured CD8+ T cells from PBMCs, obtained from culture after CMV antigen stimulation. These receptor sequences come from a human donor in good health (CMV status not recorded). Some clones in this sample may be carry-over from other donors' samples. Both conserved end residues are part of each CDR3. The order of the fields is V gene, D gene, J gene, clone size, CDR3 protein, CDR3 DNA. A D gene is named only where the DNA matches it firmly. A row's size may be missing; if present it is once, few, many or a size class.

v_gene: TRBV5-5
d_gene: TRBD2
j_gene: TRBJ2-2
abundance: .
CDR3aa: CASSLKVSSGGPLYWELFF
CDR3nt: TGTGCCAGCAGCTTGAAAGTGTCTAGCGGGGGGCCCCTTTACTGGGAGCTGTTTTTT

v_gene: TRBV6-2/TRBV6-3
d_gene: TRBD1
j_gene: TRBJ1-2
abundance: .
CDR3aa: CASSFQGALYGYTF
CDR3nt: TGTGCCAGCAGTTTCCAGGGGGCATTGTATGGCTACACCTTC

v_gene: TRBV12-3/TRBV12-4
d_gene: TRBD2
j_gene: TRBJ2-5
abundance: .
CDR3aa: CASRVLMAGGWETQYF
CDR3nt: TGTGCCAGCAGAGTTTTAATGGCGGGGGGATGGGAGACCCAGTACTTC

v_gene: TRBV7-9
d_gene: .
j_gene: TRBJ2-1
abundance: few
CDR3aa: CASSLVQDEQFF
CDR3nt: TGTGCCAGCAGCTTAGTACAGGATGAGCAGTTCTTC

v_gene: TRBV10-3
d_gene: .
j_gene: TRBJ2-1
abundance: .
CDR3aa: CAISESAGAGNEQFF
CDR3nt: TGTGCCATCAGTGAGTCGGCGGGGGCGGGGAATGAGCAGTTCTTC

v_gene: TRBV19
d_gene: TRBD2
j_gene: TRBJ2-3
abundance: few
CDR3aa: CASSTIGGDNTDTQYF
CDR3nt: TGTGCCAGTAGTACGATCGGGGGGGACAACACAGATACGCAGTATTTT

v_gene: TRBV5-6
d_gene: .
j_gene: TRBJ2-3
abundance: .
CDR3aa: CASSLVPGTAVGDTQYF
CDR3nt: TGTGCCAGCAGCTTGGTACCCGGGACTGCAGTTGGGGATACGCAGTATTTT

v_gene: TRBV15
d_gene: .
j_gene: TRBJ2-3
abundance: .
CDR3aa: CATSRGSEPTDTQYF
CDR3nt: TGTGCCACCAGCAGAGGTTCAGAGCCTACAGATACGCAGTATTTT

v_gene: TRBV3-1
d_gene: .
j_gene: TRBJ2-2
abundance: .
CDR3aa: CASSQGGLVDTGELFF
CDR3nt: TGTGCCAGCAGCCAAGGTGGGCTAGTGGACACCGGGGAGCTGTTTTTT

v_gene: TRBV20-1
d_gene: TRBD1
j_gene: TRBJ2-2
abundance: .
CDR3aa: CSASGDRHRELFF
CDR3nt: TGCAGTGCTAGTGGGGACAGACATCGGGAGCTGTTTTTT

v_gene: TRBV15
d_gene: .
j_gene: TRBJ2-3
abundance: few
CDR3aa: CATSRDRTRLTDTQYF
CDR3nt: TGTGCCACCAGCAGAGACCGGACTCGATTGACAGATACGCAGTATTTT

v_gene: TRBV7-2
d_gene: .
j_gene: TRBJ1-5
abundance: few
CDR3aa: CASSLAEVRTFNQPQHF
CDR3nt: TGTGCCAGCAGCTTAGCGGAGGTACGGACCTTCAATCAGCCCCAGCATTTT